The T cell receptor (beta chain) under discussion was sequenced for a study of Graves' ophthalmopathy and Graves' hyperthyroidism. As for the study in general: Upon initial diagnosis and before any treatment, peripheral blood was collected.

Amplified TCR beta CDR3 regions were obtained using RNA transcripts as template. RT-PCR with HTBI primers came first, then second-round multiplex PCR. TCRdb re-derived calls from the multiplex PCR reads in MiXCR, one entry per CDR3 protein. This repertoire shows 740,000 or so distinct CDR3 sequences, approximately 40% found once; its top ten account for 44%. In germline, CDR1 is LGHNA, CDR2 YSLEER. Trimming pared 6 bases from V and 5 bases from J, leaving 16 bases between. The CDR3 contains 14 residues. Whole-study findings and limits: This model predicted ophthalmopathy progression (sensitivity around 70%, specificity about 72%).

Those donors who had ophthalmopathy presented with moderate-to-severe activity, a CAS of ≥3, a NOSPECS of ≥4 and a duration under 3 months. Additional autoimmune diseases, uncontrolled infections, pregnancy or lactation disqualified patients. About this clonotype: Its antigen is still unknown.

This chain links TRBV4-3 with TRBJ2-5, with unresolved D. Sequenced material: peripheral blood. This receptor was identified in an adult man with Graves' ophthalmopathy. CDR3 amino acids: CASSPPGPLETQYF. CDR3 coding DNA: TGCGCCAGCAGTCCTCCGGGCCCCCTTGAGACCCAGTACTTC.